The rows below give T cell receptor beta chains drawn from one sample of a study of cytomegalovirus exposure and HLA in healthy donors. Sequencing used immunoSEQ multiplex PCR; TCRdb keeps in-frame clones, though not all of them. In the table there are approximately 82,000 clones, 10% of which are singletons. Sample: PBMCs. Every receptor here comes from a man aged 55 to 70 in good health and CMV-seropositive. Each CDR3 is given with its conserved first and last residue. Fields, in order: V gene, D gene, J gene, clone size, CDR3 DNA, CDR3 protein. The D gene is left open where the match is weak. Some rows mark clone size as missing; the rest say once, few, many or name a class of expanded clone.

v_call: TRBV6-6
d_call: -
j_call: TRBJ2-7
clone_size: -
cdr3_nt: TGTGCCAGCAGTGCTATCTACGAGCAGTACTTC
cdr3_aa: CASSAIYEQYF

v_call: TRBV29-1
d_call: TRBD1
j_call: TRBJ1-2
clone_size: -
cdr3_nt: TGCAGCGTGCCTGGACAGGGGGCCTCCCCAGGCTATGGCTACACCTTC
cdr3_aa: CSVPGQGASPGYGYTF

v_call: TRBV6-6
d_call: -
j_call: TRBJ2-7
clone_size: few
cdr3_nt: TGTGCCAGCAAGCCTGTTTGGGGGGACGAGCAGTACTTC
cdr3_aa: CASKPVWGDEQYF

v_call: TRBV18
d_call: -
j_call: TRBJ2-3
clone_size: few
cdr3_nt: TGTGCCAGCTCACCCCCGAACGGGGGCACAGATACGCAGTATTTT
cdr3_aa: CASSPPNGGTDTQYF

v_call: TRBV20-1
d_call: -
j_call: TRBJ1-2
clone_size: -
cdr3_nt: TGCAGTGTTGCCCACGCAGGCGGCTACACCTTC
cdr3_aa: CSVAHAGGYTF

v_call: TRBV7-3
d_call: TRBD2
j_call: TRBJ2-3
clone_size: -
cdr3_nt: TGTGCCAGCAGCCACCCGGGGGGAGCAGATACGCAGTATTTT
cdr3_aa: CASSHPGGADTQYF

v_call: TRBV2
d_call: TRBD1
j_call: TRBJ1-2
clone_size: -
cdr3_nt: TGTGCCAGCAGTTGGGACAGGGGAGGCTACACCTTC
cdr3_aa: CASSWDRGGYTF

v_call: TRBV27
d_call: TRBD2
j_call: TRBJ2-3
clone_size: -
cdr3_nt: TGTGCCAGCAGTTTATGGGGGGGACTCACAGATACGCAGTATTTT
cdr3_aa: CASSLWGGLTDTQYF

v_call: TRBV7-3
d_call: -
j_call: TRBJ1-1
clone_size: -
cdr3_nt: TGTGCCAGCAGCTTAATATCAGGGGCGAACACTGAAGCTTTCTTT
cdr3_aa: CASSLISGANTEAFF

v_call: TRBV19
d_call: -
j_call: TRBJ1-2
clone_size: once
cdr3_nt: TGTGCCAGTAGTATAGAAGGGGTCGCTAACTATGGCTACACCTTC
cdr3_aa: CASSIEGVANYGYTF

v_call: TRBV30
d_call: -
j_call: TRBJ2-2
clone_size: -
cdr3_nt: TGTGCCTGGAGTGTACTGAGGACCGGGGAGCTGTTTTTT
cdr3_aa: CAWSVLRTGELFF

v_call: TRBV18
d_call: TRBD1
j_call: TRBJ1-5
clone_size: -
cdr3_nt: TGTGCCAGCTCACCGAACCCCGGACAGGCAGGGAGCAATCAGCCCCAGCATTTT
cdr3_aa: CASSPNPGQAGSNQPQHF

v_call: TRBV19
d_call: TRBD2
j_call: TRBJ2-5
clone_size: few
cdr3_nt: TGTGCCAGTAAACTAGCGGGCCGACTCCAAGAGACCCAGTACTTC
cdr3_aa: CASKLAGRLQETQYF

v_call: TRBV9
d_call: TRBD1
j_call: TRBJ2-6
clone_size: -
cdr3_nt: TGTGCCAGCAGCGTGTGGGACCGGACAGGGGGTTCGATTGGGGCCAACGTCCTGACTTTC
cdr3_aa: CASSVWDRTGGSIGANVLTF

v_call: TRBV28
d_call: TRBD1
j_call: TRBJ2-5
clone_size: -
cdr3_nt: TGTGCCAGCAGTCCACCACCGACAGGGGGGTTAGAGACCCAGTACTTC
cdr3_aa: CASSPPPTGGLETQYF

v_call: TRBV7-2
d_call: TRBD2
j_call: TRBJ2-2
clone_size: few
cdr3_nt: TGTGCCAGCAGCTTTTTGGAACTAGCGGCCGCGAACACCGGGGAGCTGTTTTTT
cdr3_aa: CASSFLELAAANTGELFF

v_call: TRBV5-1
d_call: TRBD2
j_call: TRBJ2-5
clone_size: few
cdr3_nt: TGCGCCAGCAGTCATCGACTAGCGGGGGTCGGAGAGACCCAGTACTTC
cdr3_aa: CASSHRLAGVGETQYF

v_call: TRBV30
d_call: -
j_call: TRBJ1-2
clone_size: -
cdr3_nt: TGTGCCTGGACCTCGACCGGACAAGTCTATGGCTACACCTTC
cdr3_aa: CAWTSTGQVYGYTF

v_call: TRBV2
d_call: TRBD2
j_call: TRBJ2-1
clone_size: -
cdr3_nt: TGTGACGAGGGGACTAGCGGGAGGAATGAGCAGTTCTTC
cdr3_aa: CDEGTSGRNEQFF

v_call: TRBV4-1
d_call: -
j_call: TRBJ1-1
clone_size: few
cdr3_nt: TGCGCCAGCAGCCGGAGCGTACAGGAGAACACTGAAGCTTTCTTT
cdr3_aa: CASSRSVQENTEAFF

v_call: TRBV28
d_call: TRBD2
j_call: TRBJ2-5
clone_size: few
cdr3_nt: TGTGCCAGCAGGGTAGCGGGACAAGAGACCCAGTACTTC
cdr3_aa: CASRVAGQETQYF

v_call: TRBV6-1
d_call: TRBD1
j_call: TRBJ2-2
clone_size: -
cdr3_nt: TGTGCCAGCAGTGTGCCGGGACAGGGTAACACCGGGGAGCTGTTTTTT
cdr3_aa: CASSVPGQGNTGELFF

v_call: TRBV7-8
d_call: -
j_call: TRBJ2-7
clone_size: few
cdr3_nt: TGTGCCAGCAGCCCTTTCGGGAGAGTGGGTGAGCAGTACTTC
cdr3_aa: CASSPFGRVGEQYF

v_call: TRBV5-1
d_call: -
j_call: TRBJ2-1
clone_size: -
cdr3_nt: TGCGCCAGCAGCTTGCTCGGGAATGAGCAGTTCTTC
cdr3_aa: CASSLLGNEQFF

v_call: TRBV7-9
d_call: -
j_call: TRBJ1-2
clone_size: -
cdr3_nt: TGTGCCAGCAGCTTAGATGCGGCGAACTATGGCTACACCTTC
cdr3_aa: CASSLDAANYGYTF

v_call: TRBV4-1
d_call: -
j_call: TRBJ1-4
clone_size: few
cdr3_nt: TGCGCCAGCAGCCCCCCCTCAAGGGGCGCCCTTGAAAAACTGTTCTTT
cdr3_aa: CASSPPSRGALEKLFF

v_call: TRBV19
d_call: TRBD2
j_call: TRBJ2-3
clone_size: -
cdr3_nt: TGTGCCTCTGCTAGCGGGGCTAGCACAGATACGCAGTATTTT
cdr3_aa: CASASGASTDTQYF

v_call: TRBV28
d_call: -
j_call: TRBJ1-4
clone_size: -
cdr3_nt: TGTGCCAGCAGTTTGGACATACACGGTGAAAAACTGTTTTTT
cdr3_aa: CASSLDIHGEKLFF

v_call: TRBV10-2
d_call: -
j_call: TRBJ2-6
clone_size: few
cdr3_nt: TGCGCCAGCAGGGAGACAGCGGGCTCTGGGGCCAACGTCCTGACTTTC
cdr3_aa: CASRETAGSGANVLTF

v_call: TRBV28
d_call: -
j_call: TRBJ2-6
clone_size: -
cdr3_nt: TGTGCCAGCAGTTTACTAGGGGCTGGGGCCAACGTCCTGACTTTC
cdr3_aa: CASSLLGAGANVLTF

v_call: TRBV2
d_call: TRBD2
j_call: TRBJ2-5
clone_size: few
cdr3_nt: TGTGCCAGCAGTGAAGCGCAGACTAGCGGGAGGGGGACCCAGTACTTC
cdr3_aa: CASSEAQTSGRGTQYF

v_call: TRBV2
d_call: -
j_call: TRBJ1-2
clone_size: few
cdr3_nt: TGTGCCAGCCGAGGTGGCGGGGTCGATGGCTACACCTTC
cdr3_aa: CASRGGGVDGYTF

v_call: TRBV15
d_call: -
j_call: TRBJ1-1
clone_size: -
cdr3_nt: TGTGCCACTAGCGTTCCCGGGGCCAGGGAGGGGTTTAACACTGAAGCTTTCTTT
cdr3_aa: CATSVPGAREGFNTEAFF

v_call: TRBV7-8
d_call: -
j_call: TRBJ2-7
clone_size: few
cdr3_nt: TGTGCCAGCAGCTTAGAGGCACAGGCACCCCACGAGCAGTACTTC
cdr3_aa: CASSLEAQAPHEQYF

v_call: TRBV5-1
d_call: -
j_call: TRBJ1-5
clone_size: -
cdr3_nt: TGCGCCAGCAGCTTATGGGGGGGTAATCAGCCCCAGCATTTT
cdr3_aa: CASSLWGGNQPQHF

v_call: TRBV19
d_call: TRBD2
j_call: TRBJ2-3
clone_size: -
cdr3_nt: TGTGCCAGTAGTACGGAGGGACTAGCGGGAGGCCTTTCTAGCACAGATAAGCAGTATTTT
cdr3_aa: CASSTEGLAGGLSSTDKQYF

v_call: TRBV7-2
d_call: -
j_call: TRBJ2-2
clone_size: few
cdr3_nt: TGTGCCAGCAGCCGGGGGGGGACAGGGTTAACCGGGGAGCTGTTTTTT
cdr3_aa: CASSRGGTGLTGELFF

v_call: TRBV2
d_call: TRBD1
j_call: TRBJ2-3
clone_size: few
cdr3_nt: TGTGCCAGCAGTGAAGGGACAGGGCCGGATACGCAGTATTTT
cdr3_aa: CASSEGTGPDTQYF

v_call: TRBV29-1
d_call: TRBD2
j_call: TRBJ2-2
clone_size: -
cdr3_nt: TGCAGCGTTCGTACCCGACTAGCGGGAGATCAAACCGGGGAGCTGTTTTTT
cdr3_aa: CSVRTRLAGDQTGELFF

v_call: TRBV5-4
d_call: -
j_call: TRBJ2-7
clone_size: few
cdr3_nt: TGTGCCAGCAGCTTGACAGGCACCTACGAGCAGTACTTC
cdr3_aa: CASSLTGTYEQYF

v_call: TRBV5-5
d_call: -
j_call: TRBJ1-4
clone_size: few
cdr3_nt: TGTGCCAGCAGCCTGGGAGTCGGGAAGGATGAAAAACTGTTTTTT
cdr3_aa: CASSLGVGKDEKLFF

v_call: TRBV19
d_call: TRBD2
j_call: TRBJ2-5
clone_size: -
cdr3_nt: TGTGCCAGTAGGGGGACTAGTTTTCAAGAGACCCAGTACTTC
cdr3_aa: CASRGTSFQETQYF

v_call: TRBV20-1
d_call: -
j_call: TRBJ2-3
clone_size: few
cdr3_nt: TGCAGTGCTCCCACAGATACGCGCTATTTT
cdr3_aa: CSAPTDTRYF

v_call: TRBV5-4
d_call: -
j_call: TRBJ2-2
clone_size: -
cdr3_nt: TGTGCCAGCAGCTTGGCCGGAGCCTTAAACACCGGGGAGCTGTTTTTT
cdr3_aa: CASSLAGALNTGELFF

v_call: TRBV25-1
d_call: TRBD1
j_call: TRBJ2-1
clone_size: -
cdr3_nt: TGTGCCAGCGGAAGACAGGGGAACGATGAGCAGTTCTTC
cdr3_aa: CASGRQGNDEQFF

v_call: TRBV29-1
d_call: -
j_call: TRBJ2-3
clone_size: few
cdr3_nt: TGCAGCGTTGAATCTCCCACGGACTGGCCAGATACGCAGTATTTT
cdr3_aa: CSVESPTDWPDTQYF

v_call: TRBV6-1
d_call: -
j_call: TRBJ2-2
clone_size: -
cdr3_nt: TGTGCCAGCATCCAGGGAGGTACCGGGGAGCTGTTTTTT
cdr3_aa: CASIQGGTGELFF

v_call: TRBV30
d_call: -
j_call: TRBJ2-3
clone_size: few
cdr3_nt: TGTGCCTGGAGTGTTTATACAGATACGCAGTATTTT
cdr3_aa: CAWSVYTDTQYF